This T cell receptor beta chain was recovered during a study of blood T cell repertoires in COVID-19. The length of the CDR3 is 13 residues. Germline CDR1 is LNHDA and CDR2 is SQIVND (reference sequence). V lost 2 bases and J lost 10; bases outside the gene matches: 4. The repertoire was sequenced with immunoSEQ multiplex PCR; TCRdb's copy has only in-frame clones and lacks some. There are over 200,000 clones in the sample; 80% to 90% occur only once, and 2.2% lies in the top ten. Sequenced input: peripheral blood. The sequence came from a man younger than 45 who had recovered from COVID-19. The V gene is TRBV19, the J gene TRBJ1-4, with TRBD1 matching 7 bases. The CDR3 DNA follows: TGTGCCAGTAGTATACGTCGGACAGGAAAACTGTTTTTT. It specifies CASSIRRTGKLFF.